The following is a TCR beta chain sequence with its context. Its antigen is as yet unknown. Trimming removed 4 bases at V and 4 bases at J, with 12 bases between. Per germline, CDR1 SGHRS and CDR2 YFSETQ. The CDR3 loop spans 14 amino acids. These data come from a study of CD4 T cells in relation to SARS-CoV-2 and coronaviruses. CEF-cultured naive and memory CD4+ T cell DNA got survey-level sequencing. Measured with immunoSEQ multiplex PCR; TCRdb has only the in-frame clones, and not every one. The sample holds some 44,000 clones, 82% seen once. The chain carries TRBV5-1 and TRBJ1-5; weak D call: TRBD1 (6 bases). The sequence derives from an adult with COVID-19. Sequencing was carried out using naive CD4+ T cells from PBMCs, cultured in vitro. The subset is: naive CD4+ T cells isolated by negative enrichment. The CDR3 protein is CASSADSSNQPQHF. The CDR3 nucleotides read TGCGCCAGCAGCGCGGACAGTTCGAATCAGCCCCAGCATTTT.